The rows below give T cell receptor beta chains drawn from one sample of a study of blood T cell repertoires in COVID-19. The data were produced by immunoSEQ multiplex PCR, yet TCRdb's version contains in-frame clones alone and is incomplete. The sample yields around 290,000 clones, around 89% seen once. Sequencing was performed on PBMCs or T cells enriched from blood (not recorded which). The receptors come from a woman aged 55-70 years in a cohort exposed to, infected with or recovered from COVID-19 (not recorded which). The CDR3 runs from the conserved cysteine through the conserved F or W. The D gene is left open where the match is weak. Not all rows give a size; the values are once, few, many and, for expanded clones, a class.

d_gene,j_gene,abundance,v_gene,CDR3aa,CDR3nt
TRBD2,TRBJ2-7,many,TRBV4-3,CASSQVAGVGYEQYF,TGCGCCAGCAGCCAAGTAGCGGGAGTAGGTTACGAGCAGTACTTC
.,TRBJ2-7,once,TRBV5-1,CASSLWGSGVKYF,TGCGCCAGCAGCCTGTGGGGGTCGGGGGTGAAGTACTTC
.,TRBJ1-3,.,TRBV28,CASSFVRSGNTIYF,TGTGCCAGCAGTTTCGTTCGCTCTGGAAACACCATATATTTT
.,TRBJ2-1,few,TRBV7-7,CASSPSGARGGEQFF,TGTGCTAGCAGCCCCTCCGGGGCAAGGGGGGGTGAGCAGTTCTTC
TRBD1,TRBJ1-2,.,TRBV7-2,CASSGRTTGGYGYTF,TGTGCCAGCAGCGGCCGTACGACAGGGGGGTATGGCTACACCTTC
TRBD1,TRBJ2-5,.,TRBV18,CASSPAVRDRGYQETQYF,TGTGCCAGCTCACCAGCCGTCCGTGACAGGGGGTACCAAGAGACCCAGTACTTC
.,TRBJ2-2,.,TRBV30,CAWGGTRSGELFF,TGTGCCTGGGGCGGGACTCGCTCCGGGGAGCTGTTTTTT
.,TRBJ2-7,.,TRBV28,CASRPSFSGSYEQYF,TGTGCCAGCAGGCCATCATTCAGTGGCTCCTACGAGCAGTACTTC
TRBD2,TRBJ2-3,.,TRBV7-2,CASSSGGLAGVTYF,TGTGCCAGCAGCTCGGGGGGACTAGCGGGAGTTACTTATTTT
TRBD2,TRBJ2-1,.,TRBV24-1,CASAAGGSSHEQFF,TGTGCCTCGGCAGCGGGAGGGAGTTCCCATGAGCAGTTCTTC
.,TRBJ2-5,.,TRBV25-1,CANLETQYF,TGTGCCAACTTAGAGACCCAGTACTTC
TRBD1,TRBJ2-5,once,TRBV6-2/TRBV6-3,CASSFTGEQTQYF,TGTGCCAGCAGTTTCACAGGGGAACAGACCCAGTACTTC
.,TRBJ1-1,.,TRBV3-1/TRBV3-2,CASSLTGGNTEAFF,TGTGCCAGCAGCTTAACGGGGGGGAACACTGAAGCTTTCTTT
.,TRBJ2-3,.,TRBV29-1,CSVESGATDTQYF,TGCAGCGTTGAATCGGGAGCCACAGATACGCAGTATTTT
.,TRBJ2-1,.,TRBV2,CASGGGVGYNEQFF,TGTGCCAGCGGGGGAGGTGTAGGGTACAATGAGCAGTTCTTC
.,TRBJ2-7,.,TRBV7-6,CASSLRGRNYEQYF,TGTGCCAGCAGCTTACGGGGTAGAAATTACGAGCAGTACTTC
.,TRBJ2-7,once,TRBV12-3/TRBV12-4,CASSLGVGGEQYF,TGTGCCAGCAGTTTAGGCGTAGGGGGAGAGCAGTACTTC
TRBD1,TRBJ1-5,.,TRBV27,CASSFLRQGGDQPQHF,TGTGCCAGCAGTTTTCTTCGACAGGGTGGGGATCAGCCCCAGCATTTT
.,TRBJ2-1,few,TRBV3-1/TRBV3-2,CASSQRLGAQGRDEQFF,TGTGCCAGCAGCCAACGGCTGGGCGCCCAGGGAAGGGATGAGCAGTTCTTC
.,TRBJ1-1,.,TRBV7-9,CASSAIDWVTEAFF,TGTGCCAGCAGCGCTATAGACTGGGTCACTGAAGCTTTCTTT
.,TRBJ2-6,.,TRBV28,CASSLRSGANVLTF,TGTGCCAGCAGTTTACGGAGTGGGGCCAACGTCCTGACTTTC
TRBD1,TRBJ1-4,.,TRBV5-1,CASSFGQGSEKLFF,TGCGCCAGCAGCTTCGGACAGGGGAGCGAAAAACTGTTTTTT
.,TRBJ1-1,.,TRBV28,CASSLWGSLMNTEAFF,TGTGCCAGCAGTTTATGGGGGAGCCTTATGAACACTGAAGCTTTCTTT
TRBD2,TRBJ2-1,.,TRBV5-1,CASSFGSGGYNEQFF,TGCGCCAGCAGCTTTGGTAGCGGGGGGTACAATGAGCAGTTCTTC
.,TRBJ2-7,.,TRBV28,CASSHHRDVVYEQYF,TGTGCCAGCAGTCACCACAGGGACGTCGTCTACGAGCAGTACTTC
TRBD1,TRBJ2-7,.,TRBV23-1,CASSHPGQPTYEQYF,TGCGCCAGCAGTCACCCGGGACAGCCAACATACGAGCAGTACTTC
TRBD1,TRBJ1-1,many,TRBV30,CAWDRAITEAFF,TGTGCCTGGGACAGGGCAATAACTGAAGCTTTCTTT
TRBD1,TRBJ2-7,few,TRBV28,CASSAPRAGGVNEQYF,TGTGCCAGCAGTGCCCCTCGGGCAGGGGGTGTCAACGAGCAGTACTTC
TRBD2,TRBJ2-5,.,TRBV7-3,CASRPTSGRGETQYF,TGTGCCAGCAGACCGACTAGCGGGAGGGGGGAGACCCAGTACTTC
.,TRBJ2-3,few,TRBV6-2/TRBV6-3,CASSYSGPPTDTQYF,TGTGCCAGCAGTTACAGCGGCCCCCCGACTGATACGCAGTATTTT
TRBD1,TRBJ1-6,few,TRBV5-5,CASSARQGPNSPLHF,TGTGCCAGCAGCGCAAGACAGGGCCCCAATTCACCCCTCCACTTT
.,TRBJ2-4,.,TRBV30,CAWSRTSLMGNIQYF,TGTGCCTGGAGTAGAACTAGCCTGATGGGAAACATTCAGTACTTC
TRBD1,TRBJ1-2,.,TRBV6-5,CASTANTGDRGYTF,TGTGCCAGCACGGCTAACACAGGGGATCGGGGCTACACCTTC
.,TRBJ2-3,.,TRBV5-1,CASSFTGDTQYF,TGCGCCAGCAGCTTTACAGGGGATACGCAGTATTTT
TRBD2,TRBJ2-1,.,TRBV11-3,CASSPGRAGEQFF,TGTGCCAGCAGCCCCGGGAGGGCGGGTGAGCAGTTCTTC
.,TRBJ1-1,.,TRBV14,CASSQGRNTEAFF,TGTGCCAGCAGCCAAGGTAGGAACACTGAAGCTTTCTTT
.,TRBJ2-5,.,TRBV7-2,CASSLHGGWETQYF,TGTGCCAGCAGCTTACATGGGGGCTGGGAGACCCAGTACTTC
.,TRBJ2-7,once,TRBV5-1,CASSLGLATYEQYF,TGCGCCAGCAGCTTAGGTCTAGCGACCTACGAGCAGTACTTC